The clone carrying this T cell receptor beta chain is called medium-sized based on its frequency. What it binds is not known. TRB amplification used roughly 250 ng of peripheral blood genomic DNA. The data originate from a study of T cell clusters in autoimmune cytopenias. Across the study: A median of approximately 47,000 TRB reads per sample yielded a median approximately 2,500 distinct clonotypes. General observations from the study: TRB repertoire shifts in secondary cytopenia and chronic lymphocytic leukemia mostly reflected lymphoma, not autoimmunity.

This CDR3 spans 15 amino acids. Germline V gene data show CDR1 as KGHSH and CDR2 as LQKENI. One tube held mixed TRB-A and TRB-B primer pools for touch-down PCR. TCRdb reprocessed the multiplex PCR reads, keeping one entry per CDR3 protein, no DNA. The sample spans about 4,800 distinct CDR3 sequences; the ten largest clones claim approximately 8.5%. The sample taken for sequencing was peripheral blood. The TCR was taken from a human donor with an autoimmune cytopenia or autoimmune hepatitis (not recorded which). This chain connects TRBV18 to TRBJ1-1; absent DNA, TCRdb's TRBD1 call cannot be checked. The CDR3 sequence is CASSPSRAGIAEAFF.